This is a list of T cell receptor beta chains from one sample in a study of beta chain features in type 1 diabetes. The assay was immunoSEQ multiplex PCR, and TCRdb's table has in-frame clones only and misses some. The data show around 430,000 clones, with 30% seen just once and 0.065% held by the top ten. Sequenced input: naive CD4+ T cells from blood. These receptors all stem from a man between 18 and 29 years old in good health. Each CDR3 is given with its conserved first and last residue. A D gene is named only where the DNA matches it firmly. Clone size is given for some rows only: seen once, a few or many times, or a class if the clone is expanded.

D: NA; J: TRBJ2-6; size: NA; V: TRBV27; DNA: TGTGCCAGCAGTTTATGGGGCAGGGCCCTCTCTGGGGCCAACGTCCTGACTTTC; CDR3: CASSLWGRALSGANVLTF
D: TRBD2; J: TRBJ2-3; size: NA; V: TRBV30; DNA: TGTGCCTGGAGTTTCGGGAGGGCCTACCCGAATACGCAGTATTTT; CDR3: CAWSFGRAYPNTQYF
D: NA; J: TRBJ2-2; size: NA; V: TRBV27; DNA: TGTGCCAGCAGTTTGACAGGCACGAACACCGGGGAGCTGTTTTTT; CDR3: CASSLTGTNTGELFF
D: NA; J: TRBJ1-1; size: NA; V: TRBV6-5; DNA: TGTGCCAGCAGGAGCGGGACACAGAACACTGAAGCTTTCTTT; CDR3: CASRSGTQNTEAFF
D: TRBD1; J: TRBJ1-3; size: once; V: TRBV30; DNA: TGTGCCTGGAGGCGGACAGGGTCGGGAAACACCATATATTTT; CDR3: CAWRRTGSGNTIYF
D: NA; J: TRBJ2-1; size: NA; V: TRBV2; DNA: TGTGCCAGCAGTCGGGACATACCCAATGAGCAGTTCTTC; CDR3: CASSRDIPNEQFF
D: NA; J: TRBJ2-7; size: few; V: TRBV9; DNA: TGTGCCAGCAGCCCCGGGACTGGCTACGAGCAGTACTTC; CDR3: CASSPGTGYEQYF
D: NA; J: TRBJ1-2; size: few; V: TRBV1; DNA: TGCACCAGGGCTTGGGACAGGGCTTCTAACTATGGCTACACCTTC; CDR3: CTRAWDRASNYGYTF
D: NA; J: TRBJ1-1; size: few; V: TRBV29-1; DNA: TGCAGCGTTGGGAAATTGAACACTGAAGCTTTCTTT; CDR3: CSVGKLNTEAFF
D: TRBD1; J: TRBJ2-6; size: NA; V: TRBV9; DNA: TGTGCCAGCAGCGTAGGCGCAGGGGGCTGGACAGGGGCCAACGTCCTGACTTTC; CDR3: CASSVGAGGWTGANVLTF
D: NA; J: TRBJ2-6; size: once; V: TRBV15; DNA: TGTGCCACCAGCCTCTCTGGGGCCAACGTCCTGACTTTC; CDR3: CATSLSGANVLTF
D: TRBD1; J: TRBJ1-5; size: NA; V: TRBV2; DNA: TGTGCCAGTCGACAGGGGGCGAGGGGCAATCAGCCCCAGCATTTT; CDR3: CASRQGARGNQPQHF
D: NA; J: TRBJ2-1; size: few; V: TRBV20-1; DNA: TGCAGTGCCGGTTATGAGCAGTTCTTC; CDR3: CSAGYEQFF
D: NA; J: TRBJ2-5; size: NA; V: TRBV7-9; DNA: TGTGCCAGCAGCTTAGGTCGTCTAGTAGGGGAGACCCAGTACTTC; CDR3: CASSLGRLVGETQYF
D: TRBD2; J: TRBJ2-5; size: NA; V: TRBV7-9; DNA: TGTGCCAGCAGCCCCACGGGTAGCGGGACGGAGACCCAGTACTTC; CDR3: CASSPTGSGTETQYF
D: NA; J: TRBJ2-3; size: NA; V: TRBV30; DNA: TGTGCCTGGAGAGGGGCAGATACGCAGTATTTT; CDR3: CAWRGADTQYF
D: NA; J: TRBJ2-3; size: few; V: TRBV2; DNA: TGTGCCAGCAGTATTAGCGGAACGGGGCCAGATACGCAGTATTTT; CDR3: CASSISGTGPDTQYF
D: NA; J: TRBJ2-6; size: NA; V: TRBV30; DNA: TGTGCCTTTCTCTGGGACACGATATCTGGGGCCAACGTCCTGACTTTC; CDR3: CAFLWDTISGANVLTF
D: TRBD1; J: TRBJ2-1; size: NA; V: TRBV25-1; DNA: TGTGCCAGCAGTCGCTCTGGACAGGGTCTTTACAATGAGCAGTTCTTC; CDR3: CASSRSGQGLYNEQFF
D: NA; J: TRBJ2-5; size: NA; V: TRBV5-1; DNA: TGCGCCAGCAGCTTGGAGGACTGGAAAGAGACCCAGTACTTC; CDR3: CASSLEDWKETQYF
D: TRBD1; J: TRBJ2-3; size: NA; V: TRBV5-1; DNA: TGCGCCAGCAGCCCTAGGGACAGTGCAGATACGCAGTATTTT; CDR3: CASSPRDSADTQYF
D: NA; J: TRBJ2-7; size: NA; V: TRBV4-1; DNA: TGCGCCAGCAGCCACGTGGGCGGTATGACCCTAGGCGAGCAGTACTTC; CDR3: CASSHVGGMTLGEQYF
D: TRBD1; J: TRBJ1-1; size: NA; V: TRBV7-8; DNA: TGTGCCAGCAGCTTAGCGGACAGGTACACTGAAGCTTTCTTT; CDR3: CASSLADRYTEAFF
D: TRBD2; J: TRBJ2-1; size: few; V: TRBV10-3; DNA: TGTGCCACCTGGACTAGCGGAGGCCACAATGAGCAGTTCTTC; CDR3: CATWTSGGHNEQFF
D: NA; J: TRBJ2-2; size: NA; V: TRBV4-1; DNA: TGCGCCAGCAGCCAAGAACTAACCCGGGAGCTGTTTTTT; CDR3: CASSQELTRELFF
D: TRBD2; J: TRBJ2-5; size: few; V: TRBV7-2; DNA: TGTGCCAGCAGCTTAGTCGGGGTAGCGGGAGGCCGGCAAGAGACCCAGTACTTC; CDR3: CASSLVGVAGGRQETQYF
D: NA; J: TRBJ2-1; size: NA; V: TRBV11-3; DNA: TGTGCCAGCAGCGCTCGACCCTACAATGAGCAGTTCTTC; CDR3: CASSARPYNEQFF
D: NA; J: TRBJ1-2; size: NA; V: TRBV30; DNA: TGTGCCTGGAGCCTAGACGGAGGGGCGCGTGGCTACACCTTC; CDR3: CAWSLDGGARGYTF
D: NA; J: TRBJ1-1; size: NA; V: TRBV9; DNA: TGTGCCAGCAGCTCACAGGTAGGAGCGAACACTGAAGCTTTCTTT; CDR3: CASSSQVGANTEAFF
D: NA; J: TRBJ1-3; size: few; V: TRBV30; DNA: TGTGCCTGGACAGTTGGAAACACCATATATTTT; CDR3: CAWTVGNTIYF
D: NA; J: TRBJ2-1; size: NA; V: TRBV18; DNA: TGTGCCAGCTCCCTCCGGGACTGGGACTACAATGAGCAGTTCTTC; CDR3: CASSLRDWDYNEQFF
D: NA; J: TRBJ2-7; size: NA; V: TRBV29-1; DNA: TGCAGCGTTGGAGGGGAGGTTTCCTACGAGCAGTACTTC; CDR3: CSVGGEVSYEQYF
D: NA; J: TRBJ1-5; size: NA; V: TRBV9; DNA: TGTGCCAGCAGCGTAGCTTCGGGGGGCGATCAGCCCCAGCATTTT; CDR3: CASSVASGGDQPQHF
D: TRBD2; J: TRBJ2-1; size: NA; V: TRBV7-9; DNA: TGTGCCAGCAGCTTAGTAAGCGGGAGGGCCTCCCACAATGAGCAGTTCTTC; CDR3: CASSLVSGRASHNEQFF
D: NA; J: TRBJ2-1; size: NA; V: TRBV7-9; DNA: TGTGCCAGCAGCTCCAGACCCACACGCTACAATGAGCAGTTCTTC; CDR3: CASSSRPTRYNEQFF
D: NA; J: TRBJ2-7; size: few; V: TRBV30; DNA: TGTGCCTGGAGTGTAAATAGGTACGAGCAGTACTTC; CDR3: CAWSVNRYEQYF
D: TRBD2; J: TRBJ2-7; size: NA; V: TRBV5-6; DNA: TGTGCCAGCAGCTTGGCGGCTAGCGGCGAGCAGTACTTC; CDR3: CASSLAASGEQYF
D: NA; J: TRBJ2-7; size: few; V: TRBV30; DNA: TGTGCCTGGAGTGTACGAGGGTACGAGCAGTACTTC; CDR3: CAWSVRGYEQYF
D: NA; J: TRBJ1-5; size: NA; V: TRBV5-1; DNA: TGCGCCAGCAGCTCGGGCAATCAGCCCCAGCATTTT; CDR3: CASSSGNQPQHF
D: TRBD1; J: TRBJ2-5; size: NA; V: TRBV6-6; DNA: TGTGCCAGCAGTTCACGGGACAGGGGAGAGACCCAGTACTTC; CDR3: CASSSRDRGETQYF
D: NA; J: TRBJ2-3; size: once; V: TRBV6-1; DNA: TGTGCCAGTAGGACCGGGATGTACACAGATACGCAGTATTTT; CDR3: CASRTGMYTDTQYF
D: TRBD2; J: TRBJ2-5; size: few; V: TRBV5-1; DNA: TGCGCCAGCAGCTTGGGACTAGCGGGAGTTGAGACCCAGTACTTC; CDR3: CASSLGLAGVETQYF
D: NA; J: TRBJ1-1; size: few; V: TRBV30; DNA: TGTGCCTGGAGTGTTGGTAGGAACACTGAAGCTTTCTTT; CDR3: CAWSVGRNTEAFF